This TCR beta chain was sequenced during a study of preoperative IRX-2 immunotherapy in early breast cancer. The sample's treatment: preoperative locoregional IRX-2 cytokine immunotherapy. Patients received preoperative, locoregional IRX-2 cytokine immunotherapy in a phase Ib study. The germline V and J ends were trimmed by 0 bases and 10 bases, with 19 bases remaining between them. This CDR3 is 16 amino acids long. Germline lookup yields CDR1 SGHRS and CDR2 YFSETQ. The protocol was immunoSEQ multiplex PCR, while the TCRdb copy is restricted to in-frame clones and leaves out a portion. This sample yields roughly 93,000 clones, of which roughly 89% are seen a single time; 2% to 2.5% belongs to the top ten.

The sample was tumor tissue, taken after IRX-2 immunotherapy. The TCR comes from a human donor with breast cancer. The chain carries TRBV5-1 and TRBJ2-2; TRBD1 is a possible D gene (5 bases). The CDR3 loop reads CASSLAGPQGILELFF. The CDR3 nucleotides are TGCGCCAGCAGCTTGGCCGGGCCCCAGGGTATATTGGAGCTGTTTTTT. Filled out from reference TRBV5-1 and TRBJ2-2, the complete variable domain reads KAGVTQTPRYLIKTRGQQVTLSCSPISGHRSVSWYQQTPGQGLQFLFEYFSETQRNKGNFPGRFSGRQFSNSRSEMNVSTLELGDSALYLCASSLAGPQGILELFFGEGSRLTVL.